The entry that follows covers one T cell receptor beta chain sequence. Individuals aged 18 to 89 years were recruited from 24 US areas. This entry comes from a study of blood T cell repertoires in COVID-19. Study in general: Sources were T cells, B-cell-depleted T cells, or PBMCs; the material itself was cDNA or gDNA.

Per the germline V gene, CDR1 is KGHSH and CDR2 is LQKENI. Between the trimmed V and J ends, which lost 3 bases and 2 bases, there was a span of 7 bases. This CDR3 contains 13 residues. Authors' analysis steps: The authors estimated nucleated cell counts from reference gene primer amplification. Sequenced by immunoSEQ multiplex PCR; TCRdb stores in-frame clones only, minus some. Clone size and V and J calls were adopted from that table, with D and trimming inferred from the DNA. The table records about 130,000 clones, 75% to 90% of them present only once. Sequenced input: PBMCs or T cells enriched from blood (not recorded which). This clonotype originated in a woman between 45 and 65 years old who had recovered from COVID-19. V is TRBV18 and J is TRBJ1-1, with D unclear. The CDR3 nucleotides read TGTGCCAGCTCACCCACAGAAAACACTGAAGCTTTCTTT. This encodes CASSPTENTEAFF.